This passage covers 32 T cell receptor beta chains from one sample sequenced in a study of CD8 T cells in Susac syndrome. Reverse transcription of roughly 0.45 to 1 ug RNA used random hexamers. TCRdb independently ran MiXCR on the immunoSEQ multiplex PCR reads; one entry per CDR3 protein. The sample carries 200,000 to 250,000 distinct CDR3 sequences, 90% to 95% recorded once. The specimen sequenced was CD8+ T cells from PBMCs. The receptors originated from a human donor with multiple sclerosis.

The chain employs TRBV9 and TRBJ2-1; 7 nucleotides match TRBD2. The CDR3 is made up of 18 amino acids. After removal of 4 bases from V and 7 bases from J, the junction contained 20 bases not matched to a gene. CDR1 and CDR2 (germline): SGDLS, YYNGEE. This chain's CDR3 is CASSPSLERGPMRNEQFF. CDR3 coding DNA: TGTGCCAGCAGCCCCAGTTTAGAGCGGGGCCCAATGAGGAATGAGCAGTTCTTC. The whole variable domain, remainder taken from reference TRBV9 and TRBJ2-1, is DSGVTQTPKHLITATGQRVTLRCSPRSGDLSVYWYQQSLDQGLQFLIQYYNGEERAKGNILERFSAQQFPDLHSELNLSSLELGDSALYFCASSPSLERGPMRNEQFFGPGTRLTVL.

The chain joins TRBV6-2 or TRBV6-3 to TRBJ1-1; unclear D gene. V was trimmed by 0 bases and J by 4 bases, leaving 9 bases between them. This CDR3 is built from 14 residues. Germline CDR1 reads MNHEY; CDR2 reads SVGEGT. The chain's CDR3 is CASSYSILGTEAFF. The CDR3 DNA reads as TGTGCCAGCAGTTACTCGATCCTGGGCACTGAAGCTTTCTTT.

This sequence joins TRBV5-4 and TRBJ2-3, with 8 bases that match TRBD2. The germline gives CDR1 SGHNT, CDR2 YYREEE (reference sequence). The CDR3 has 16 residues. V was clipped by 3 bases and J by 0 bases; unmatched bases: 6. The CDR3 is CASSWGVAGSTDTQYF. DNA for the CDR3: TGTGCCAGCAGCTGGGGGGTAGCGGGGAGCACAGATACGCAGTATTTT.

In nucleotides, the CDR3 is TGTGCCTGCGAGGGGGGCACTGAAGCTTTCTTT. Protein product: CACEGGTEAFF. V gene TRBV30 combines with J gene TRBJ1-1, with a possible D match to TRBD1 (6 bases). Trimming took off 6 bases at V and 4 bases at J, with 9 bases between the two ends. The germline CDR1 and CDR2 sequences are GTSNPN and SVGIG (reference sequence). There are 11 residues in the CDR3. Complete variable domain (other parts from reference TRBV30 and TRBJ1-1): SQTIHQWPATLVQPVGSPLSLECTVEGTSNPNLYWYRQAAGRGLQLLFYSVGIGQISSEVPQNLSASRPQDRQFILSSKKLLLSDSGFYLCACEGGTEAFFGQGTRLTVV.

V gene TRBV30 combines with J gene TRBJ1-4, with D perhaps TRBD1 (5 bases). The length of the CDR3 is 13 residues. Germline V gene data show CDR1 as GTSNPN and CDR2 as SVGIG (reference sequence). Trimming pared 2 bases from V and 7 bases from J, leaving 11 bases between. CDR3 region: CAWSSGIGEKLFF. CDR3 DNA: TGTGCCTGGAGTTCAGGGATAGGTGAAAAACTGTTTTTT.

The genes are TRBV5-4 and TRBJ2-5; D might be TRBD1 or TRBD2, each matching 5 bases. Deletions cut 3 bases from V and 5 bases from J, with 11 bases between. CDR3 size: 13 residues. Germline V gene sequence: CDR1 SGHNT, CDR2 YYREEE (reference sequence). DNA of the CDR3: TGTGCCAGCAGCTCCGAGGGGTGGGAGACCCAGTACTTC. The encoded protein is CASSSEGWETQYF.

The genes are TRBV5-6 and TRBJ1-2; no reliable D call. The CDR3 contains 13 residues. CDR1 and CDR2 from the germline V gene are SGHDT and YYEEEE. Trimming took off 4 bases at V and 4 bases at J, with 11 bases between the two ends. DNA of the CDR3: TGTGCCAGCAGCCCAGGCAGCTCCTATGGCTACACCTTC. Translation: CASSPGSSYGYTF.

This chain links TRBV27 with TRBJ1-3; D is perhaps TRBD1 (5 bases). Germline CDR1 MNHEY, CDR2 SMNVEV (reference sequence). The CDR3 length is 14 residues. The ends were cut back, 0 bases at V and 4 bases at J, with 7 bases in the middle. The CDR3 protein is CASSLSSGGNTIYF. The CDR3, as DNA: TGTGCCAGCAGTTTATCGTCAGGGGGAAACACCATATATTTT.

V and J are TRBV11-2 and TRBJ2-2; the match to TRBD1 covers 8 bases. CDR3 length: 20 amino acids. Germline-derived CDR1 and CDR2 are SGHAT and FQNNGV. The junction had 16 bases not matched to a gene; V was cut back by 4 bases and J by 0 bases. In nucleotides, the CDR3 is TGTGCCAGCAGCTCCGCTGCAACTAGGGACAGGAGCGCGAACACCGGGGAGCTGTTTTTT. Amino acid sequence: CASSSAATRDRSANTGELFF.

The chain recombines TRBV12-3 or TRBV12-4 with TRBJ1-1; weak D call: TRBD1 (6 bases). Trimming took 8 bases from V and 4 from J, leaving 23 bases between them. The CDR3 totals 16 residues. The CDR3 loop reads CASSHRTRGLGTEAFF. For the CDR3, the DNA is TGTGCCAGCTCCCACCGCACCAGGGGCCTCGGCACTGAAGCTTTCTTT.

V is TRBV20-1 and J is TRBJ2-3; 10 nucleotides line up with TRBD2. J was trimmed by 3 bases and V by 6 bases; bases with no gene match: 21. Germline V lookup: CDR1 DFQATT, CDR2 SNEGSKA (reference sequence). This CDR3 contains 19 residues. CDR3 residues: CSALAVRASGRARTDTQYF. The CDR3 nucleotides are TGCAGTGCCTTAGCCGTGCGGGCTAGCGGGAGAGCGAGGACAGATACGCAGTATTTT.

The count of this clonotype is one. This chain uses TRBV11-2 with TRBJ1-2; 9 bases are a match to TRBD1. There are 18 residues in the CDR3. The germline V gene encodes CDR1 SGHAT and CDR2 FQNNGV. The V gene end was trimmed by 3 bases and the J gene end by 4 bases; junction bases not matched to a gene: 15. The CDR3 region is CASSFTNQRDRAFYGYTF. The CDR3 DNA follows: TGTGCCAGCAGCTTCACGAACCAGCGGGACAGGGCTTTCTATGGCTACACCTTC.

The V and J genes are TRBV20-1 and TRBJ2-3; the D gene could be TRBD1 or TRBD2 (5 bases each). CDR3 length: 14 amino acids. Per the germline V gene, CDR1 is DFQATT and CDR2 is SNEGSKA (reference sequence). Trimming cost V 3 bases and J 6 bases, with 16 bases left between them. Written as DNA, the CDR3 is TGCAGTGCTAGGTCGCTAGGGGAGTCGGATACGCAGTATTTT. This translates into CSARSLGESDTQYF.

This CDR3 is CASSQESRVTGRTEAFF. DNA of the CDR3: TGCGCCAGCAGCCAAGAATCGAGGGTAACAGGTCGTACTGAAGCTTTCTTT. J is TRBJ1-1 and V is TRBV4-1; possibly TRBD1 for D (5 bases). The CDR3 length is 17 residues. CDR1 MGHRA and CDR2 YSYEKL come from the germline V gene. The V end lost 0 bases, the J end lost 5 bases, and 19 bases lay between the germline ends.

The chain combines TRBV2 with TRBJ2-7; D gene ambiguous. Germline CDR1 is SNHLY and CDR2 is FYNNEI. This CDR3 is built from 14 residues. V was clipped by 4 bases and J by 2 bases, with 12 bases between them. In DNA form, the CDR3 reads TGTGCCAGCAGTGTGTCAGGCACAACCTACGAGCAGTACTTC. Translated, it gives CASSVSGTTYEQYF.

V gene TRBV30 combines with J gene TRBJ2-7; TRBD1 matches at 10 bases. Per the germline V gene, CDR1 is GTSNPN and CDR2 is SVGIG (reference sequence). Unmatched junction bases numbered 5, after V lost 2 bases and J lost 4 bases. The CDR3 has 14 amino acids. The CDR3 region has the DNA TGTGCCTGGAGTTCCGGGACAGGGGCATACGAGCAGTACTTC. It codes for CAWSSGTGAYEQYF.

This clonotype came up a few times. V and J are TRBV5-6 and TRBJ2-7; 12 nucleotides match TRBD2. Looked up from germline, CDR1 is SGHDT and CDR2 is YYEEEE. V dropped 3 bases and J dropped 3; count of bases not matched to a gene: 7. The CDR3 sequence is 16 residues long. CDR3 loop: CASSSPGLAGNYEQYF. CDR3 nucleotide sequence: TGTGCCAGCAGCTCCCCGGGACTAGCGGGCAACTACGAGCAGTACTTC.

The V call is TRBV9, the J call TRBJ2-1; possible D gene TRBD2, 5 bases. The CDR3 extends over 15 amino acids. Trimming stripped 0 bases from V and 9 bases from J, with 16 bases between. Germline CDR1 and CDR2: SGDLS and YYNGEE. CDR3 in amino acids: CASSVVSEAATEQFF. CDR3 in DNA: TGTGCCAGCAGCGTAGTGTCGGAGGCAGCCACTGAGCAGTTCTTC.

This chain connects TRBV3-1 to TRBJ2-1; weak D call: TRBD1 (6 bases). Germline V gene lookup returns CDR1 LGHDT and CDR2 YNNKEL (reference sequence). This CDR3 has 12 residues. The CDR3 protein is CSQGDIQNEQFF. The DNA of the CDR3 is TGTTCACAGGGAGATATACAGAATGAGCAGTTCTTC.

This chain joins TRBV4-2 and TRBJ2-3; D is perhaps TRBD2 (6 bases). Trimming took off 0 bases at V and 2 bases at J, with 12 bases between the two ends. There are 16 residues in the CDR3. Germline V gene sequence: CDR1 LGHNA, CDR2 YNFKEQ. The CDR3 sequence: CASSQELAEHTDTQYF. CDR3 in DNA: TGTGCCAGCAGCCAAGAGTTAGCGGAACACACAGATACGCAGTATTTT.

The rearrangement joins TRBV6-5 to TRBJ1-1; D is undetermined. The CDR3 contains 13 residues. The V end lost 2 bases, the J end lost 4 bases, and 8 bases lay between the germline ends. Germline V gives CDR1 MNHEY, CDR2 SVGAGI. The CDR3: CASSYARGTEAFF. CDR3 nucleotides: TGTGCCAGCAGTTACGCCCGGGGCACTGAAGCTTTCTTT.

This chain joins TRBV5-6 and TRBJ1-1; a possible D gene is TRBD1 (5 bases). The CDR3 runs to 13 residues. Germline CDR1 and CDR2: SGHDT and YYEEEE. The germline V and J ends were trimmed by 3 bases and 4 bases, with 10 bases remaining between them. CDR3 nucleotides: TGTGCCAGCAGCTCGTGGGGGACCACTGAAGCTTTCTTT. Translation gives CASSSWGTTEAFF. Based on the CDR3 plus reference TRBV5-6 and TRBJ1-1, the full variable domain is DAGVTQSPTHLIKTRGQQVTLRCSPKSGHDTVSWYQQALGQGPQFIFQYYEEEERQRGNFPDRFSGHQFPNYSSELNVNALLLGDSALYLCASSSWGTTEAFFGQGTRLTVV.

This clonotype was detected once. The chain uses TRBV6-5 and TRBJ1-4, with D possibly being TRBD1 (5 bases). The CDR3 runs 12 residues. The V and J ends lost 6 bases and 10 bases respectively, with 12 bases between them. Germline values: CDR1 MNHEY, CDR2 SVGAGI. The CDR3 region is CASSPSGLKLFF. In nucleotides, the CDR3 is TGTGCCAGCAGCCCCTCAGGGTTAAAACTGTTTTTT.

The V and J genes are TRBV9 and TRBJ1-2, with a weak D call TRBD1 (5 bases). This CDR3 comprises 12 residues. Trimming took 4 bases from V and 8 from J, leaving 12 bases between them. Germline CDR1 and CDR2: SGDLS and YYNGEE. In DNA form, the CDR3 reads TGTGCCAGCAGCTTCGCCGGGGGGGGCTACACCTTC. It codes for CASSFAGGGYTF.

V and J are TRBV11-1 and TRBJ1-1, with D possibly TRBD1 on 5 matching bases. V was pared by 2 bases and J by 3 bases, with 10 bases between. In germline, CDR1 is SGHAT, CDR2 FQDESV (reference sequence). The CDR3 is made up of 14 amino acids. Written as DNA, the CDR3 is TGTGCCAGCAGCTTACACGGGGCGGACACTGAAGCTTTCTTT. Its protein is CASSLHGADTEAFF.

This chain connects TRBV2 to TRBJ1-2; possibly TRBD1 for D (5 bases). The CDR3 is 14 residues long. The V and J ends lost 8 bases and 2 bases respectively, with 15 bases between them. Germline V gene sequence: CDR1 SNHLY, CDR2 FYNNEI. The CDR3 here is CASLMRRDNYGYTF. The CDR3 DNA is TGTGCCAGCCTGATGAGGCGGGACAACTATGGCTACACCTTC.

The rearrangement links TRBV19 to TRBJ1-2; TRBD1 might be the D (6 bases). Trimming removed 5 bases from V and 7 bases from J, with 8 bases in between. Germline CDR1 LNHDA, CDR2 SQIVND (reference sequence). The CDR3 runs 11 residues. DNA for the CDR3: TGTGCCAGTAGTCTACAGGGTGGCTACACCTTC. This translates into CASSLQGGYTF.

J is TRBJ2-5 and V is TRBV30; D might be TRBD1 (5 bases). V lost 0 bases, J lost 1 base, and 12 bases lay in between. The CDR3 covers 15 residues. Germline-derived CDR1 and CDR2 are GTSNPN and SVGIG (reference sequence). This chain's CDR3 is CAWSVVGAPQETQYF. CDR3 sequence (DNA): TGTGCCTGGAGTGTAGTTGGGGCCCCCCAAGAGACCCAGTACTTC.

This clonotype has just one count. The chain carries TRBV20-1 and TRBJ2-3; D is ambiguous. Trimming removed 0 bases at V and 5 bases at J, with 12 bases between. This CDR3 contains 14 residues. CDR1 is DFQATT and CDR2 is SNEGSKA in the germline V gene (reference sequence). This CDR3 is CSARERQYGDTQYF. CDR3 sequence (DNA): TGCAGTGCTAGAGAGAGACAATATGGAGATACGCAGTATTTT.

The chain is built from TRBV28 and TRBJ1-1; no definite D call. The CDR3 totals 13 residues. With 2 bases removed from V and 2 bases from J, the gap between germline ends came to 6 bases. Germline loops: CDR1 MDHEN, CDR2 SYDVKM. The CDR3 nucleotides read TGTGCCAGCAGTTTACAGGACAACACTGAAGCTTTCTTT. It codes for CASSLQDNTEAFF.

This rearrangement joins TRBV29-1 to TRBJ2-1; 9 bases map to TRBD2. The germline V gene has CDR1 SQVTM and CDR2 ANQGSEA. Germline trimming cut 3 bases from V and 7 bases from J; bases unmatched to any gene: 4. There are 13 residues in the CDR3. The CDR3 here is CSVDSGGINEQFF. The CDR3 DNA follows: TGCAGCGTTGACAGCGGGGGGATTAATGAGCAGTTCTTC.

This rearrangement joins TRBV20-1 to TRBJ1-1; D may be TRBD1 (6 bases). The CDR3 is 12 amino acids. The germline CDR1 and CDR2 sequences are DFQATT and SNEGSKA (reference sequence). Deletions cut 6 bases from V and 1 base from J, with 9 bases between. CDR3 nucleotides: TGCAGTGCATGGGGACAGAACACTGAAGCTTTCTTT. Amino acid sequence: CSAWGQNTEAFF.